The clone carrying this TCR beta chain was observed a few times. Its antigen is not identified. With constant-segment primers, 5'RACE yielded cDNA libraries of TCR alpha and TCR beta that carried sample barcodes and UMIs. TCRdb fed the 5' RACE reads into MiXCR, producing one record per CDR3 protein. The profile shows under 600,000 distinct CDR3 sequences, 20% to 25% of them singletons. From germline, CDR1 is SGHRS and CDR2 YFSETQ. The V and J ends lost 2 bases and 1 base respectively, with 12 bases between them. This CDR3 region has 15 residues. This specimen belongs to a study of T-cell memory formation after mild COVID-19. Study-level findings and limits: A subset of responding clones appeared in pre-infection memory, suggesting cross-reactive memory joined.

The chain couples TRBV5-1 to TRBJ1-1; D perhaps matches TRBD1 (6 bases). Sequencing input: PBMCs or a T cell subset sorted from them (not recorded which). This sequence was found in an adult woman who had mild COVID-19 (a few samples of this study predate the infection). Cell type and time point are not known. The CDR3 sequence: CASSFGGAGNTEAFF. The CDR3, as DNA: TGCGCCAGCAGCTTTGGGGGGGCGGGGAACACTGAAGCTTTCTTT.